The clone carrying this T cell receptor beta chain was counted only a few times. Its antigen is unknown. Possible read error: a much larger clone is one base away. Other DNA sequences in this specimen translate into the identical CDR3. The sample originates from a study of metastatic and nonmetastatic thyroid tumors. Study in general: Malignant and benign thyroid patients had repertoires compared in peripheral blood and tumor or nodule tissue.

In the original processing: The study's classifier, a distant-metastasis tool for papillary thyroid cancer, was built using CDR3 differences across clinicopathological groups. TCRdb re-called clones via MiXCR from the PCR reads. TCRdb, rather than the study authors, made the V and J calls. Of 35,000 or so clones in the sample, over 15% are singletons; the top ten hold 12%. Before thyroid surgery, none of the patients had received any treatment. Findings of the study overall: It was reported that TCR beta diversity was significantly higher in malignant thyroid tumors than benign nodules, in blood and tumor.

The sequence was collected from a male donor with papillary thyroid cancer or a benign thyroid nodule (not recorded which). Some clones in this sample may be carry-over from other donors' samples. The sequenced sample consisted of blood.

In DNA form, the CDR3 reads TGCGCCACGGGTGCTTTAGAGACCCAGTACTTC. This encodes CATGALETQYF. This sequence joins TRBV10-2 and TRBJ2-5; no firm D call. Germline values: CDR1 WSHSY, CDR2 SAAADI. The CDR3 spans 11 residues. Trimming pared 10 bases from V and 4 bases from J, leaving 10 bases between.